This T cell receptor beta chain was sequenced for a study of control samples from healthy donors and cancer patients. The CDR3 spans 15 residues. Trimming removed 7 bases from V and 0 bases from J, with 15 bases in between. Germline V gene sequence: CDR1 MNHEY, CDR2 SVGAGI. The protocol was immunoSEQ multiplex PCR, while the TCRdb copy is restricted to in-frame clones and leaves out a portion. The table shows tens of thousands of clones, with 84% occurring only once. This TCR was sampled from a woman in her 50s with lung cancer. The chain has TRBV6-5 and TRBJ1-1; D gene unclear. The sequenced sample was PBMCs. CDR3 sequence: CASTLGNSMNTEAFF. CDR3 sequence (DNA): TGTGCCAGCACTCTGGGGAACAGCATGAACACTGAAGCTTTCTTT.